This T cell receptor (beta chain) appears in the sequencing data of a study of T cell responses to AZD1222 COVID-19 vaccine. Assay: immunoSEQ multiplex PCR; the TCRdb copy retains only in-frame clones and omits some. The table shows roughly 130,000 clones, with approximately 94% occurring only once. The sample in question was peripheral blood, obtained on day 0 of AZD1222 vaccination. The source is an adult in good health.

The CDR3, as DNA: TGTGCCTGGAGGGACAGAGCACTTACTTACGAGCAGTACTTC. The encoded protein is CAWRDRALTYEQYF. V usage is TRBV30 and J usage is TRBJ2-7, with D perhaps TRBD1 (6 bases). The CDR3 is made up of 14 amino acids. The ends were cut back, 3 bases at V and 4 bases at J, with 16 bases in the middle. The germline CDR1 and CDR2 sequences are GTSNPN and SVGIG (reference sequence).